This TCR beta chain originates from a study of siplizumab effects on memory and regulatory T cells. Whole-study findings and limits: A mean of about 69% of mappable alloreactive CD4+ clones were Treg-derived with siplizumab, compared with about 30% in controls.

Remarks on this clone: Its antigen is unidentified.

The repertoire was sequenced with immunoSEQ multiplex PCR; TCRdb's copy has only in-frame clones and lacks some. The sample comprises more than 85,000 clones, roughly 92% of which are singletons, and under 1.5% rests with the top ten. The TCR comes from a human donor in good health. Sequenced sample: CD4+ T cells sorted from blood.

In nucleotides, the CDR3 is TGTGCCAGCAGTGAACCCTTGCCGACAGGGCCGGACGGTAACTATGGCTACACCTTC. Translated: CASSEPLPTGPDGNYGYTF. The V gene is TRBV2, the J gene TRBJ1-2, with TRBD1 matching 7 bases. CDR3 size: 19 residues. Per germline, CDR1 SNHLY and CDR2 FYNNEI. The trim removed 2 bases at V and 1 base at J, leaving 16 bases unmatched.